This T cell receptor beta chain was retrieved from a study of blood T cell repertoires in COVID-19. On the study more broadly: The United States, Italy and Spain were the sources of the acute and convalescent COVID-19 samples. PBMCs, B-cell-depleted T cells, or T cells provided the cDNA or gDNA that made up the material.

Seattle's cohort entered during active infection and was followed longitudinally. The V end was cut by 1 base, the J end by 4 bases, with 11 bases between. The germline gives CDR1 MNHNS, CDR2 SASEGT. The CDR3 loop spans 16 amino acids. As handled by the study authors: Reference gene primer amplification in the assay estimated nucleated cell counts. Data came from immunoSEQ multiplex PCR; TCRdb stores just in-frame clones and leaves some out. The D gene and trimming were derived from the DNA, and the V and J assignments and clone size from that table. The sample lists around 460,000 clones, 70% to 90% seen once, with roughly 0.78% in the top ten.

The receptor was isolated from a man aged 18 to 30 with COVID-19, enrolled during active disease. Sequenced input: peripheral blood. The chain recombines TRBV6-1 with TRBJ2-6; no firm D call. This chain's CDR3 is CASSEVARSGANVLTF. The CDR3 DNA follows: TGTGCCAGCAGTGAAGTTGCGAGGTCCGGGGCCAACGTCCTGACTTTC.